Presented here are 10 T cell receptor beta chains from one specimen sequenced in a study of blood T cell repertoires in COVID-19. Measured with immunoSEQ multiplex PCR; TCRdb has only the in-frame clones, and not every one. The table includes 20,000 to 30,000 clones, more than 65% detected once. The material sequenced was peripheral blood. The receptors were gathered from a human donor in a cohort sampled during active COVID-19.

The CDR3 nucleotides read TGTGCCAGCAGCTACCCTGGGACTAGCACGAATGAGCAGTTCTTC. Its protein is CASSYPGTSTNEQFF. V and J are TRBV7-9 and TRBJ2-1; 9 nucleotides agree with TRBD2. The CDR3 has 15 amino acids. Looked up from germline, CDR1 is SEHNR and CDR2 is FQNEAQ (reference sequence). V gave up 4 bases and J gave up 7 bases; unmatched junction bases: 8.

The chain carries TRBV9 and TRBJ1-3; no reliable D call. CDR1 is SGDLS, CDR2 YYNGEE, per germline. The CDR3 covers 16 residues. Trimming pared 7 bases from V and 0 bases from J, leaving 17 bases between. In DNA, the CDR3 is TGTGCCAGCTCCGATGCTCAGGTGCTCTCTGGAAACACCATATATTTT. Translating it yields CASSDAQVLSGNTIYF. Variable domain in full (rest from reference TRBV9 and TRBJ1-3): DSGVTQTPKHLITATGQRVTLRCSPRSGDLSVYWYQQSLDQGLQFLIQYYNGEERAKGNILERFSAQQFPDLHSELNLSSLELGDSALYFCASSDAQVLSGNTIYFGEGSWLTVV.

J is TRBJ2-7 and V is TRBV6-5, with no clear D. Germline V gene sequence: CDR1 MNHEY, CDR2 SVGAGI. V dropped 7 bases and J dropped 2 bases, with 9 bases sitting between them. The CDR3 length is 12 residues. CDR3 residues: CASTGRTYEQYF. In DNA, the CDR3 is TGTGCCAGCACAGGCCGGACCTACGAGCAGTACTTC.

The DNA of the CDR3 is TGTGCCAGCAGCTTGGTTTTGGCATCTATCAGGGATGAGCAGTTCTTC. Protein product: CASSLVLASIRDEQFF. V usage is TRBV5-4 and J usage is TRBJ2-1, with a weak D call TRBD1 (5 bases). V lost 0 bases and J lost 8, with 18 bases in between. Germline values: CDR1 SGHNT, CDR2 YYREEE (reference sequence). The CDR3 consists of 16 residues. The variable domain in full, with the rest retrieved from reference TRBV5-4 and TRBJ2-1, is ETGVTQSPTHLIKTRGQQVTLRCSSQSGHNTVSWYQQALGQGPQFIFQYYREEENGRGNFPPRFSGLQFPNYSSELNVNALELDDSALYLCASSLVLASIRDEQFFGPGTRLTVL.

The chain recombines TRBV5-1 with TRBJ1-4; no definite D call. The germline CDR1 and CDR2 sequences are SGHRS and YFSETQ. The CDR3 is made up of 13 amino acids. V lost 7 bases and J 8 bases, leaving 15 bases between the germline ends. In DNA, the CDR3 is TGCGCCAGCCGGAGGGCACTGGAGGAAAAACTGTTTTTT. This translates into CASRRALEEKLFF. The variable domain in full, with the rest retrieved from reference TRBV5-1 and TRBJ1-4, is KAGVTQTPRYLIKTRGQQVTLSCSPISGHRSVSWYQQTPGQGLQFLFEYFSETQRNKGNFPGRFSGRQFSNSRSEMNVSTLELGDSALYLCASRRALEEKLFFGSGTQLSVL.

This clone was found once. This chain links TRBV3-1 (or the pseudogene TRBV3-2) with TRBJ2-5; possibly TRBD2 for D (5 bases). Looked up from germline, CDR1 is LGHDT and CDR2 is YNNKEL (reference sequence). Trimming left V 10 bases short and J 2 bases short, with 17 bases between. This CDR3 has 14 residues. The CDR3 DNA reads TGTGCCATTCAGGACTCACTGACGCAAGAGACCCAGTACTTC. This codes for CAIQDSLTQETQYF.

This chain links TRBV5-4 with TRBJ1-2, with 9 bases lining up with TRBD1. In germline, CDR1 is SGHNT, CDR2 YYREEE (reference sequence). The CDR3 length is 14 residues. The V segment lost 3 bases and the J segment 10 bases; nucleotides outside the gene matches: 10. The CDR3 sequence: CASSSGQGPLDYTF. CDR3 DNA sequence: TGTGCCAGCAGCTCCGGACAGGGGCCTTTAGACTACACCTTC.

The V gene is TRBV2, the J gene TRBJ2-7; possible D gene TRBD1, 5 bases. The CDR3 is 15 amino acids. Germline V gives CDR1 SNHLY, CDR2 FYNNEI. Trimming removed 6 bases from V and 2 bases from J, with 17 bases in between. The CDR3 loop reads CASRSRVGVTYEQYF. The CDR3, as DNA: TGTGCCAGCAGGTCCAGGGTAGGGGTGACCTACGAGCAGTACTTC.

V and J are TRBV18 and TRBJ2-7, with unresolved D. CDR1 is KGHSH, CDR2 LQKENI, per germline. The CDR3 extends over 12 amino acids. V was pared by 2 bases and J by 5 bases, with 7 bases between. CDR3 sequence reads: CASSPSSHEQYF. The CDR3 DNA sequence: TGTGCCAGCTCACCATCCAGTCACGAGCAGTACTTC.

The chain links TRBV6-5 to TRBJ2-5; D unclear. Germline loops: CDR1 MNHEY, CDR2 SVGAGI. The germline V and J ends were trimmed by 6 bases and 7 bases, with 12 bases remaining between them. This CDR3 spans 12 amino acids. The CDR3 here is CASSVDGWTQYF. As DNA, the CDR3 is TGTGCCAGCAGCGTAGATGGTTGGACCCAGTACTTC.